These 27 T cell receptor beta chains came from one sample sequenced in a study of T cells after yellow fever vaccination. MiXCR was run by TCRdb on the 5' RACE reads, yielding one entry per CDR3 protein. The sample lists about 73,000 distinct CDR3 sequences, 7.5% to 9% occurring once. The sample was CD8+ T cells sorted from PBMCs, taken on the day of the yellow fever booster vaccination. These receptors all stem from a man between 25 and 39 years old who received the YFV17D yellow fever vaccine.

This clonotype has just a few counts. The rearrangement uses TRBV7-2 and TRBJ2-7; maybe TRBD2 (6 bases). This CDR3 is 15 amino acids long. The germline V gene encodes CDR1 SGHTA and CDR2 FQGNSA. The V end lost 2 bases, the J end lost 4 bases, and 15 bases lay between the germline ends. CDR3 amino acids: CASSLSWGEQYEQYF. The CDR3 DNA reads as TGTGCCAGCAGCTTAAGCTGGGGGGAACAATACGAGCAGTACTTC.

This rearrangement joins TRBV19 to TRBJ2-1; the D call may be TRBD1 or TRBD2 (6 bases each). Deletions cut 5 bases from V and 9 bases from J, with 14 bases between. Germline CDR1 LNHDA, CDR2 SQIVND (reference sequence). The CDR3 spans 13 residues. The CDR3 protein is CASSVRGLIEQFF. CDR3 nucleotides: TGTGCCAGTAGTGTTCGGGGGCTCATTGAGCAGTTCTTC.

The rearrangement uses TRBV6-4 and TRBJ2-2; 10 bases fit TRBD1. The CDR3 extends over 17 amino acids. Germline CDR1 and CDR2: MRHNA and SNTAGT. With 0 bases clipped from V and 3 bases from J, the junction kept 4 bases outside the gene matches. CDR3 amino acids: CASSDSKDRGDTGELFF. As DNA, the CDR3 is TGTGCCAGCAGTGACTCGAAGGACAGGGGGGACACCGGGGAGCTGTTTTTT.

This clonotype was seen a handful of times. V gene TRBV29-1 combines with J gene TRBJ2-1; D is tentatively TRBD1 or TRBD2 (5 bases each). The CDR3 is 12 residues long. Germline V CDR1 and CDR2: SQVTM, ANQGSEA. V was pared by 7 bases and J by 8 bases, with 15 bases between. CDR3 sequence: CSAGTLRHEQFF. The CDR3 DNA sequence: TGCAGCGCCGGGACCCTTCGGCATGAGCAGTTCTTC.

This clonotype turned up a few times. This chain links TRBV19 with TRBJ2-1, with TRBD2 matching over 7 bases. Germline CDR1 is LNHDA and CDR2 is SQIVND (reference sequence). V dropped 3 bases and J dropped 5; count of bases not matched to a gene: 7. CDR3 length: 15 residues. CDR3 loop: CASSMTGEGHNEQFF. CDR3 sequence (DNA): TGTGCCAGTAGTATGACGGGGGAGGGCCACAATGAGCAGTTCTTC.

The chain has TRBV24-1 and TRBJ2-2; no firm D call. The CDR3 is 11 residues long. The V end was cut by 8 bases, the J end by 3 bases, with 3 bases between. The V gene's germline CDR1 is KGHDR and CDR2 SFDVKD. DNA of the CDR3: TGTGCCACCACGGACACCGGGGAGCTGTTTTTT. Its protein product is CATTDTGELFF.

This clonotype occurred many times. The chain has TRBV5-1 and TRBJ2-4; D uncertain. CDR1 and CDR2 from the germline V gene are SGHRS and YFSETQ. This CDR3 spans 12 amino acids. Trimming left V 0 bases short and J 8 bases short, with 6 bases between. CDR3 sequence (DNA): TGCGCCAGCAGCTTGGAACGGGACATTCAGTACTTC. Protein product: CASSLERDIQYF.

This sequence joins TRBV29-1 and TRBJ2-1; no clear D. Germline V gives CDR1 SQVTM, CDR2 ANQGSEA. The CDR3 spans 14 residues. Trimming cost V 1 base and J 8 bases, with 15 bases left between them. CDR3 DNA sequence: TGCAGCGTTGAAGGTTCCGCGGTGTGGGATGAGCAGTTCTTC. This translates into CSVEGSAVWDEQFF.

V gene TRBV28 combines with J gene TRBJ1-5, with D unclear. Deletions cut 7 bases from V and 0 bases from J, with 10 bases between. CDR1 and CDR2 (germline): MDHEN, SYDVKM. The CDR3 is 14 amino acids. The CDR3 DNA reads as TGTGCCAGCATCTCTCTAAGTAGCAATCAGCCCCAGCATTTT. It encodes CASISLSSNQPQHF.

This clonotype was observed many times. The chain combines TRBV4-3 with TRBJ2-7; maybe TRBD2 (6 bases). The CDR3 contains 15 residues. The germline V and J ends were trimmed by 0 bases and 2 bases, with 11 bases remaining between them. Looked up from germline, CDR1 is LGHNA and CDR2 is YSLEER. The CDR3 loop is CASSQDRGIPYEQYF. The DNA of the CDR3 is TGCGCCAGCAGCCAAGATCGCGGGATCCCCTACGAGCAGTACTTC.

This clonotype was seen more than once but under ten times. This chain connects TRBV5-1 to TRBJ1-2; 9 positions agree with TRBD1. The CDR3 runs to 15 residues. After removal of 0 bases from V and 3 bases from J, the junction contained 3 bases not matched to a gene. Germline V lookup: CDR1 SGHRS, CDR2 YFSETQ. CDR3 protein: CASSLEQGAYYGYTF. The CDR3, as DNA: TGCGCCAGCAGCTTGGAACAGGGGGCCTACTATGGCTACACCTTC.

This clonotype was seen at least ten times. V is TRBV2 and J is TRBJ2-7; TRBD2 matches 8 bases. This CDR3 is built from 14 residues. The ends lost 5 bases at V and 5 bases at J; junction bases unmatched: 8. From germline, CDR1 is SNHLY and CDR2 FYNNEI. The CDR3 region has the DNA TGTGCCAGCAGTCCCGGGAGGGTGAGCGACGAGCAGTACTTC. It is translated as CASSPGRVSDEQYF.

This clonotype has a handful of counts. The CDR3 sequence is CASSPSREGLNEQFF. CDR3 bases: TGTGCCAGCAGCCCTTCGCGGGAGGGTTTGAATGAGCAGTTCTTC. The chain is built from TRBV12-3 or TRBV12-4 and TRBJ2-1, with 9 bases lining up with TRBD2. CDR3 length: 15 amino acids. The V and J ends lost 6 bases and 7 bases, in that order; junction bases with no gene match: 10.

This clonotype was detected ten times or more. V usage is TRBV7-6 and J usage is TRBJ2-3; possibly TRBD2 for D (7 bases). The CDR3 is 15 amino acids. From germline, CDR1 is SGHVS and CDR2 FNYEAQ. Between the trimmed V and J ends, which lost 3 bases and 4 bases, there was a span of 14 bases. The CDR3 sequence: CASSFSGEGADTQYF. The CDR3 DNA reads TGTGCCAGCAGCTTTTCAGGGGAGGGAGCAGATACGCAGTATTTT.

This clonotype was picked up many times. The chain combines TRBV7-2 with TRBJ2-1, with TRBD2 matching 7 bases. The J segment lost 1 base and the V segment lost 5 bases, leaving 2 bases of the junction unmatched. CDR3 length: 14 amino acids. In germline, CDR1 is SGHTA, CDR2 FQGNSA. The CDR3 here is CASSPSGSYNEQFF. In DNA form, the CDR3 reads TGTGCCAGCAGCCCTAGCGGATCCTACAATGAGCAGTTCTTC. The full variable domain, completed using reference TRBV7-2 and TRBJ2-1, is GAGVSQSPSNKVTEKGKDVELRCDPISGHTALYWYRQSLGQGLEFLIYFQGNSAPDKSGLPSDRFSAERTGGSVSTLTIQRTQQEDSAVYLCASSPSGSYNEQFFGPGTRLTVL.

This clonotype was detected a few times. The CDR3 coding sequence is TGTGCCAGCAGCGTAGCTACAGAAGAGCAGTTCTTC. Protein: CASSVATEEQFF. V gene TRBV9 combines with J gene TRBJ2-1; D not certain. The V and J ends lost 0 bases and 10 bases respectively, with 8 bases between them. This CDR3 is built from 12 residues. Germline V gene data show CDR1 as SGDLS and CDR2 as YYNGEE.

This chain connects TRBV19 to TRBJ2-7; no firm D call. The CDR3 runs to 14 residues. V was trimmed by 3 bases and J by 0 bases, leaving 9 bases between them. The germline CDR1 and CDR2 sequences are LNHDA and SQIVND (reference sequence). CDR3 coding DNA: TGTGCCAGTAGTATGGGCAGTGGCTCCTACGAGCAGTACTTC. Translated, it gives CASSMGSGSYEQYF.

In its sample, this clonotype was seen a few times. The chain employs TRBV28 and TRBJ2-2, with 8 bases lining up with TRBD2. Losses at the gene ends were 6 bases for V and 7 bases for J; bases not matched to a gene: 7. The CDR3 has 14 amino acids. CDR1 is MDHEN, CDR2 SYDVKM, per germline. The CDR3, as DNA: TGTGCCAGCAGGCCCGGACTAGCTGGCGGGGAGCTGTTTTTT. It encodes CASRPGLAGGELFF.

This clonotype was observed a handful of times. J is TRBJ2-7 and V is TRBV6-1; weak D call: TRBD1 (6 bases). Germline values: CDR1 MNHNS, CDR2 SASEGT. With 7 bases removed from V and 4 bases from J, the gap between germline ends came to 23 bases. The CDR3 length is 16 residues. The CDR3: CASTPSAGELFYEQYF. The DNA of the CDR3 is TGTGCCAGCACCCCGAGCGCAGGGGAATTGTTTTACGAGCAGTACTTC.

In its sample, this clonotype was seen a few times. This chain joins TRBV6-1 and TRBJ2-5; D may be TRBD1 or TRBD2 (7 bases each). Germline V gives CDR1 MNHNS, CDR2 SASEGT. V was pared by 6 bases and J by 2 bases, with 13 bases between. This CDR3 comprises 14 residues. CDR3 sequence (DNA): TGTGCCAGCAGCAGGGGGGGGGTTCAAGAGACCCAGTACTTC. Translating it yields CASSRGGVQETQYF.

The CDR3, as DNA: TGCAGTGCTAGTAGAAACAATGAGCAGTTCTTC. This encodes CSASRNNEQFF. V and J are TRBV20-1 and TRBJ2-1, with D unresolved. Germline-derived CDR1 and CDR2 are DFQATT and SNEGSKA (reference sequence). V was shortened by 3 bases and J by 5 bases, with 5 bases between the two germline ends. CDR3 length: 11 residues.

The chain joins TRBV4-3 to TRBJ2-1; possibly TRBD2 for D (6 bases). From germline, CDR1 is LGHNA and CDR2 YSLEER. V was shortened by 0 bases and J by 6 bases, with 21 bases between the two germline ends. The CDR3 is 18 residues long. The CDR3 here is CASSQDPAGRGVGNEQFF. Here the CDR3 DNA reads TGCGCCAGCAGCCAAGATCCGGCGGGAAGGGGAGTGGGCAATGAGCAGTTCTTC.

This clonotype was seen many times. The chain employs TRBV6-2 or TRBV6-3 and TRBJ2-7; 7 nucleotides align to TRBD1. The J segment lost 3 bases and the V segment lost 7 bases, leaving 6 bases of the junction unmatched. The CDR3 loop spans 13 amino acids. Per germline, CDR1 MNHEY and CDR2 SVGEGT. The CDR3 protein is CASTGTDLYEQYF. The CDR3 DNA is TGTGCCAGCACCGGGACAGACCTCTACGAGCAGTACTTC.

V is TRBV27 and J is TRBJ2-1; D call uncertain. The CDR3 totals 13 residues. Germline CDR1 is MNHEY and CDR2 is SMNVEV (reference sequence). V shed 5 bases and J shed 6 bases, with 11 bases lying between them. DNA of the CDR3: TGTGCCAGCAGTAACGCCGGCTCCAATGAGCAGTTCTTC. Its translation is CASSNAGSNEQFF.

The chain joins TRBV11-2 to TRBJ1-5; D unresolved. Trimming removed 5 bases at V and 4 bases at J, with 9 bases between. This CDR3 has 13 residues. Germline CDR1 is SGHAT and CDR2 is FQNNGV. The DNA of the CDR3 is TGTGCCAGCAGCATGGACCCAAATCAGCCCCAGCATTTT. Its protein is CASSMDPNQPQHF.

This clonotype was recorded a few times. The chain has TRBV29-1 and TRBJ2-7; D is ambiguous. The CDR3 sequence is 13 residues long. Germline CDR1 and CDR2: SQVTM and ANQGSEA. With 6 bases removed from V and 0 bases from J, the gap between germline ends came to 12 bases. The DNA of the CDR3 is TGCAGCGTCCTCAGCCGAGACTCCTACGAGCAGTACTTC. Protein product: CSVLSRDSYEQYF.

This clonotype was detected many times. This chain joins TRBV7-2 and TRBJ2-3, with D possibly being TRBD2 (6 bases). The CDR3 is made up of 16 amino acids. V lost 2 bases, J lost 4 bases, and 16 bases lay in between. Looked up from germline, CDR1 is SGHTA and CDR2 is FQGNSA. CDR3 residues: CASSLIGGIMADTQYF. In DNA form, the CDR3 reads TGTGCCAGCAGCTTAATCGGGGGTATTATGGCAGATACGCAGTATTTT.